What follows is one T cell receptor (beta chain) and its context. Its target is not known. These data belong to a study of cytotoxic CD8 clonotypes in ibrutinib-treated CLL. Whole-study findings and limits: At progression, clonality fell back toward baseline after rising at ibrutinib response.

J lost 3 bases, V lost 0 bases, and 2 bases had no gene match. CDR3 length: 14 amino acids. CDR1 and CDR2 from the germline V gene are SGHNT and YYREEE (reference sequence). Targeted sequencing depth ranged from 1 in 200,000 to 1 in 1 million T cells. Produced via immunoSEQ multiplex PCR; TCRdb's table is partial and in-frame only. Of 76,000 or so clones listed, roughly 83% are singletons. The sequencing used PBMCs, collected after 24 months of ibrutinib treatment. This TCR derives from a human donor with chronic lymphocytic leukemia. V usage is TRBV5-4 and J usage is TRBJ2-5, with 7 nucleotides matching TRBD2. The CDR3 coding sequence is TGTGCCAGCAGCTTGGGGGGGGGAGAAGAGACCCAGTACTTC. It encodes CASSLGGGEETQYF.